The rows below give T cell receptor beta chains drawn from one sample of a study of blood T cell repertoires in COVID-19. Using immunoSEQ multiplex PCR, the repertoire was profiled, and TCRdb retains in-frame clones only, with some absent. The repertoire has around 200,000 clones, 85% of them found once; the top ten carry over 15%. The sample taken for sequencing was PBMCs or T cells enriched from blood (not recorded which). The receptors here all came from a man in his forties or fifties who had recovered from COVID-19. The CDR3 runs from the conserved cysteine through the conserved F or W. The order of the fields is clone size, J gene, V gene, D gene, CDR3 DNA, CDR3 protein. A D gene is named only where the DNA matches it firmly. Rows give clone size only sometimes, using once, few, many, or a class for an expanded clone.

abundance: -
j_gene: TRBJ1-1
v_gene: TRBV10-1
d_gene: TRBD1
CDR3nt: TGCGCCAGCAGTGAGAGGAATCCGGGACAGCGGCTCGTGAACACTGAAGCTTTCTTT
CDR3aa: CASSERNPGQRLVNTEAFF

abundance: -
j_gene: TRBJ2-3
v_gene: TRBV5-1
d_gene: -
CDR3nt: TGCGCCAGCAGCCTGGGACTGACCGGATCCACAGATACGCAGTATTTT
CDR3aa: CASSLGLTGSTDTQYF

abundance: -
j_gene: TRBJ2-6
v_gene: TRBV7-9
d_gene: -
CDR3nt: TGTGCCAGCAGCCCACGGGACTCTGGGGCCAACGTCCTGACTTTC
CDR3aa: CASSPRDSGANVLTF

abundance: -
j_gene: TRBJ2-7
v_gene: TRBV27
d_gene: -
CDR3nt: TGTGCCAGCAGTTTGGCCAGGGACTACGAGCAGTACTTC
CDR3aa: CASSLARDYEQYF

abundance: -
j_gene: TRBJ2-1
v_gene: TRBV2
d_gene: TRBD2
CDR3nt: TGTGCCAGCGCCCCGACTAGCGGGAGGAGCGGTGAGCAGTTCTTC
CDR3aa: CASAPTSGRSGEQFF

abundance: -
j_gene: TRBJ1-2
v_gene: TRBV4-3
d_gene: TRBD1
CDR3nt: TGCGCCAGCAGCCGCGCAGGGACAGGCCCTGGCGGCTACACCTTC
CDR3aa: CASSRAGTGPGGYTF

abundance: -
j_gene: TRBJ1-6
v_gene: TRBV6-2/TRBV6-3
d_gene: -
CDR3nt: TGTGCCAGCAGTTACTCCCCTGGACAAAGGGACCTCCACTTT
CDR3aa: CASSYSPGQRDLHF

abundance: -
j_gene: TRBJ2-1
v_gene: TRBV4-2
d_gene: TRBD2
CDR3nt: TGTGCCAGCAGCCATGGGACTAGCGGGGCGTACAATGAGCAGTTCTTC
CDR3aa: CASSHGTSGAYNEQFF

abundance: few
j_gene: TRBJ1-2
v_gene: TRBV7-2
d_gene: -
CDR3nt: TGTGCCAGCAGCTTAACTCCGGGACAATTTAACTATGGCTACACCTTC
CDR3aa: CASSLTPGQFNYGYTF

abundance: -
j_gene: TRBJ2-1
v_gene: TRBV6-2/TRBV6-3
d_gene: -
CDR3nt: TGTGCCAGCAGTTACTCCCCCCCCAACAATGAGCAGTTCTTC
CDR3aa: CASSYSPPNNEQFF

abundance: once
j_gene: TRBJ1-5
v_gene: TRBV10-2
d_gene: TRBD1
CDR3nt: TGCGCCAGCAGCGAGGACAGGGGGCTCGGTCAGCCCCAGCATTTT
CDR3aa: CASSEDRGLGQPQHF

abundance: -
j_gene: TRBJ2-2
v_gene: TRBV25-1
d_gene: -
CDR3nt: TGTGCCAGCAGTGAATCCTTTATCGCCGGGGAGCTGTTTTTT
CDR3aa: CASSESFIAGELFF

abundance: -
j_gene: TRBJ1-5
v_gene: TRBV11-2
d_gene: -
CDR3nt: TGTGCCAGCAGCTTAGCCGCAGGGTTTAATCAGCCCCAGCATTTT
CDR3aa: CASSLAAGFNQPQHF

abundance: once
j_gene: TRBJ1-1
v_gene: TRBV3-1/TRBV3-2
d_gene: TRBD1
CDR3nt: TGTGCCAGCAGCCAAGAGTACAGGGGGCGTGAAGCTTTCTTT
CDR3aa: CASSQEYRGREAFF

abundance: -
j_gene: TRBJ2-3
v_gene: TRBV25-1
d_gene: TRBD2
CDR3nt: TGTGCCAGCAGTGCGACTAGCGGACTATCAAGAAACTCAGATACGCAGTATTTT
CDR3aa: CASSATSGLSRNSDTQYF

abundance: once
j_gene: TRBJ2-7
v_gene: TRBV10-3
d_gene: -
CDR3nt: TGTGCCATCAGCCTAGGCCAGGGTTACGAGCAGTACTTC
CDR3aa: CAISLGQGYEQYF

abundance: -
j_gene: TRBJ1-5
v_gene: TRBV12-5
d_gene: -
CDR3nt: TGTGCTAGTGGTTTGGGAGGAAACAATCAGCCCCAGCATTTT
CDR3aa: CASGLGGNNQPQHF

abundance: few
j_gene: TRBJ2-7
v_gene: TRBV19
d_gene: -
CDR3nt: TGTGCCAGTAGTCACCAGGGTTACGAGCAGTACTTC
CDR3aa: CASSHQGYEQYF

abundance: -
j_gene: TRBJ1-1
v_gene: TRBV30
d_gene: -
CDR3nt: TGTGCCTGGAGTTCGGGACAAGCGAACACTGAAGCTTTCTTT
CDR3aa: CAWSSGQANTEAFF